This T cell receptor (beta chain) was found in a study of blood T cells in healthy people across ages. Points from the study as a whole: Roughly linear age-related decline in beta diversity appeared, significant by age 40. PBMC samples, being unsorted, prevented any conclusive comparison of naive and antigen-experienced cells.

Next came a second PCR, run for about 6 to 12 cycles, which used a sample-barcoded 5' primer along with a J-beta primer mix. Via MiXCR, TCRdb re-called the 5' RACE reads, giving one row per CDR3 protein. The sample shows hundreds of thousands of distinct CDR3 sequences, roughly 20% of them seen only once. Germline CDR1 SEHNR, CDR2 FQNEAQ (reference sequence). The V gene end was trimmed by 5 bases and the J gene end by 2 bases; junction bases not matched to a gene: 9. The CDR3 has 16 amino acids. A word on this clonotype: Its antigen is undetermined.

The receptor was isolated from a man between 65 and 85 years old in good health. Material for sequencing was blood. The chain couples TRBV7-9 to TRBJ2-5, with TRBD2 matching 9 bases. Here the CDR3 reads CASSPPRLAEQETQYF. CDR3 nucleotides: TGTGCCAGCAGCCCGCCCCGACTAGCGGAGCAAGAGACCCAGTACTTC.